Listed below are T cell receptor beta chains from one sample, sequenced in a study of cytomegalovirus exposure and HLA in healthy donors. This table comes from immunoSEQ multiplex PCR, and its TCRdb copy is limited to in-frame clones, with some not included. The repertoire holds some 130,000 clones, with around 82% as singletons. Sample: PBMCs. These receptors came from a male donor in good health and CMV-seropositive. Both conserved end residues are part of each CDR3. Each record gives: clone size, D gene, J gene, V gene, CDR3 protein, CDR3 DNA. A D gene is named only where the DNA matches it firmly. Size is omitted from some rows. Given values are once, few, many or a class for expanded clones.

once TRBD1 TRBJ2-5 TRBV19 CASEQGAGETQYF TGTGCCTCTGAACAGGGGGCGGGTGAGACCCAGTACTTC
NA NA TRBJ1-4 TRBV18 CASSPRDTNEKLFF TGTGCCAGCTCACCGAGGGATACTAATGAAAAACTGTTTTTT
NA NA TRBJ2-7 TRBV20-1 CSPGVSYEQYF TGCAGTCCAGGTGTCTCCTACGAGCAGTACTTC
NA TRBD2 TRBJ2-1 TRBV7-2 CASSLHPSGSGRAGEQFF TGTGCCAGCAGCTTACATCCCTCAGGGAGCGGGAGGGCCGGTGAGCAGTTCTTC
NA NA TRBJ2-5 TRBV15 CATSRDIFETQYF TGTGCCACCAGCAGAGATATATTTGAGACCCAGTACTTC
NA TRBD2 TRBJ2-1 TRBV6-4 CASSESTLAGGNEQFF TGTGCCAGCAGTGAAAGTACCCTAGCGGGAGGGAATGAGCAGTTCTTC
few TRBD2 TRBJ2-1 TRBV28 CASSNPGLAGVSQFF TGTGCCAGCAGCAACCCGGGACTAGCGGGAGTAAGTCAGTTCTTC
NA TRBD2 TRBJ2-7 TRBV7-8 CASSFAGAEQYF TGTGCCAGCAGCTTTGCGGGAGCCGAGCAGTACTTC
NA NA TRBJ2-3 TRBV5-6 CASSSGGTDTQYF TGTGCCAGCAGCTCGGGGGGCACAGATACGCAGTATTTT
NA NA TRBJ2-3 TRBV4-2 CASSQGGGSRGDTQYF TGTGCCAGCAGCCAAGGCGGAGGGAGTCGGGGGGATACGCAGTATTTT
NA NA TRBJ1-2 TRBV5-6 CASSLLDPANYGYTF TGTGCCAGCAGCTTGCTAGACCCAGCTAACTATGGCTACACCTTC